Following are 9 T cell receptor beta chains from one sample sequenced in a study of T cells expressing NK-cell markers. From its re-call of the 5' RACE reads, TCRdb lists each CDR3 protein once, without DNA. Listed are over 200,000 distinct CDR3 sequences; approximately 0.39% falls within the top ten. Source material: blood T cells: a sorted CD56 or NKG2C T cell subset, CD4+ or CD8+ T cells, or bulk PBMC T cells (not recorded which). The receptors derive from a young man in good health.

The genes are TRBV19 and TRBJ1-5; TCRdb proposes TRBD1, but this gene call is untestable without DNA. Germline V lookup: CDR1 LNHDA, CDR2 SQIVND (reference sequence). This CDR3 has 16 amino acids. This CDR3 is CASSKDRGYNNQPQHF.

CDR3 amino acids: CASTQSQDRVYEQFF. The V gene is TRBV7-8, the J gene TRBJ2-1; TCRdb reports TRBD1, a call that lacks DNA to check it against. Germline lookup yields CDR1 SGHVS and CDR2 FQNEAQ. The CDR3 is 15 amino acids.

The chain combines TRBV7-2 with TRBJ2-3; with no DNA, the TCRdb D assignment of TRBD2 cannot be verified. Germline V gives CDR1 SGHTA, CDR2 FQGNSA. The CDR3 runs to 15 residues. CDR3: CASSLGSGMADTQYF.

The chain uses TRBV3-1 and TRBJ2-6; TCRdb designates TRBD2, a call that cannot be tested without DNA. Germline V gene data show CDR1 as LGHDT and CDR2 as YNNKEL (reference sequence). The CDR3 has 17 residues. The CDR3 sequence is CASSQPSWGSGANVLTF.

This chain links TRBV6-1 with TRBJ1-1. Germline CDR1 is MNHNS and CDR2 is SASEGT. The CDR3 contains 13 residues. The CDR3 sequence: CASSTDGNTEAFF.

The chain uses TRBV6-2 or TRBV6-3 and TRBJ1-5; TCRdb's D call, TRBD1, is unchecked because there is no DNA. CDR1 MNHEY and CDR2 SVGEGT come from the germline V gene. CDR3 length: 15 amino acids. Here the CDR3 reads CASRTTGDSNQPQHF.

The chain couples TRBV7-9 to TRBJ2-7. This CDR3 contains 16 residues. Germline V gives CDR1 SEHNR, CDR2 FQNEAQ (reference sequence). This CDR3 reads CASSLLLNVGSYEQYF.

CDR3: CASSQEVRAETQYF. J is TRBJ2-5 and V is TRBV4-2. Germline CDR1 is LGHNA and CDR2 is YNFKEQ. The CDR3 runs to 14 residues.

The CDR3 protein is CASSILAGGGQETQYF. The V call is TRBV19, the J call TRBJ2-5; TCRdb indicates TRBD2, and absent DNA this call remains unverified. The CDR3 sequence is 16 residues long. Germline values: CDR1 LNHDA, CDR2 SQIVND (reference sequence).